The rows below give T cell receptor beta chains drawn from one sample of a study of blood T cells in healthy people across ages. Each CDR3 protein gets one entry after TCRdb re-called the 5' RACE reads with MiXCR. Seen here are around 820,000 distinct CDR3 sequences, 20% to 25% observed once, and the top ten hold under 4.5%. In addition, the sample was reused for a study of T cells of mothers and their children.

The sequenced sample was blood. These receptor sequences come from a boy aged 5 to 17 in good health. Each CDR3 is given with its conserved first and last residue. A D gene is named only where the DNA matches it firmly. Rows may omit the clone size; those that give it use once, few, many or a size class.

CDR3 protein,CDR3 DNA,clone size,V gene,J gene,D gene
CASSLEDRVFYGYTF,TGTGCCAGCAGCTTAGAGGACAGGGTCTTCTATGGCTACACCTTC,few,TRBV11-2,TRBJ1-2,TRBD1
CSVEERAGWVTQYF,TGCAGCGTTGAAGAGAGGGCAGGGTGGGTTACGCAGTATTTT,.,TRBV29-1,TRBJ2-3,.
CASSFPEGGTDTQYF,TGTGCCAGCAGCTTCCCTGAGGGGGGCACAGATACGCAGTATTTT,.,TRBV7-9,TRBJ2-3,.
CASSNQGGFEKPFF,TGTGCCAGCTCGAACCAGGGGGGATTTGAAAAACCGTTTTTT,few,TRBV18,TRBJ1-4,TRBD1
CASSPVGGYEEQYF,TGTGCCAGCAGCCCCGTGGGTGGCTACGAGGAGCAGTACTTC,many,TRBV6-6,TRBJ2-7,.
CASSQDRGANEQFF,TGCGCCAGCAGCCAAGATAGGGGAGCCAATGAGCAGTTCTTC,.,TRBV4-3,TRBJ2-1,.
CASSQVGTENTEAFF,TGTGCCAGCAGCCAAGTTGGGACAGAGAACACTGAAGCTTTCTTT,few,TRBV4-2,TRBJ1-1,TRBD1
CASSPGTSGRVDTQYF,TGTGCCAGCAGTCCCGGGACTAGCGGGAGGGTAGATACGCAGTATTTT,few,TRBV28,TRBJ2-3,TRBD2
CASRRGGTGQGNYGYTF,TGCGCCAGCAGAAGGGGCGGTACTGGACAGGGAAACTATGGCTACACCTTC,.,TRBV5-1,TRBJ1-2,TRBD1
CASKGLSSYEQYF,TGTGCCAGCAAGGGACTTAGCTCCTACGAGCAGTACTTC,few,TRBV12-3/TRBV12-4,TRBJ2-7,.
CASSYEAFRTDTQYF,TGTGCCAGCAGTTACGAGGCTTTCCGCACAGATACGCAGTATTTT,.,TRBV6-2/TRBV6-3,TRBJ2-3,.
CASSQEGADLLGRELFF,TGCGCCAGCAGCCAAGAAGGCGCAGACCTCCTGGGTCGGGAGCTGTTTTTT,.,TRBV4-3,TRBJ2-2,.
CASSYEGLATYEQYF,TGTGCCAGCAGTTACGAGGGACTGGCTACTTACGAGCAGTACTTC,.,TRBV6-2/TRBV6-3,TRBJ2-7,.
CASSYVEGAYEQYF,TGTGCCAGCAGTTACGTGGAGGGTGCCTACGAGCAGTACTTC,few,TRBV6-2/TRBV6-3,TRBJ2-7,.
CSAHPGGRPYEQYF,TGCAGTGCTCATCCCGGAGGGCGTCCCTACGAGCAGTACTTC,.,TRBV20-1,TRBJ2-7,.
CASSSEQGAVTEAFF,TGTGCCAGCAGTTCGGAACAGGGGGCTGTGACTGAAGCTTTCTTT,few,TRBV28,TRBJ1-1,TRBD1
CASRTGSHTYEQYF,TGTGCCAGCAGGACAGGTTCCCATACCTACGAGCAGTACTTC,.,TRBV28,TRBJ2-7,.
CSVPSGYGTDTQYF,TGCAGCGTTCCCTCGGGATACGGCACAGATACGCAGTATTTT,.,TRBV29-1,TRBJ2-3,.
CASSALPGGIYEQYF,TGTGCCAGCAGCGCCCTTCCGGGGGGGATATACGAGCAGTACTTC,few,TRBV9,TRBJ2-7,TRBD2
CASSVDQVGTEAFF,TGTGCCAGCAGCGTAGATCAGGTGGGCACTGAAGCTTTCTTT,few,TRBV9,TRBJ1-1,.
CASSTTRSRGSNYGYTF,TGTGCCAGCAGCACAACCCGGAGCAGGGGGTCCAACTATGGCTACACCTTC,.,TRBV7-9,TRBJ1-2,TRBD1
CASRTKMAGLGGELFF,TGTGCCAGCAGGACAAAAATGGCGGGCCTAGGCGGGGAGCTGTTTTTT,few,TRBV2,TRBJ2-2,.
CASSEARGETQYF,TGTGCCAGCAGTGAAGCCAGGGGGGAGACCCAGTACTTC,.,TRBV2,TRBJ2-5,TRBD1
CASSYSLAGGQETQYF,TGTGCCAGCAGTTACTCTCTAGCGGGGGGACAAGAGACCCAGTACTTC,.,TRBV6-5,TRBJ2-5,TRBD2
CASSLVGGDYGYTF,TGTGCCAGCAGTCTGGTGGGGGGCGACTATGGCTACACCTTC,many,TRBV5-6,TRBJ1-2,.
CASSYSTGGEQFF,TGTGCCAGCAGTTACTCGACGGGGGGTGAGCAGTTCTTC,.,TRBV6-5,TRBJ2-1,TRBD2
CASSIQGRSNQPQHF,TGTGCCAGCAGCATCCAGGGGAGGTCTAATCAGCCCCAGCATTTT,.,TRBV14,TRBJ1-5,.
CASSLVAVLDTGELFF,TGCGCCAGCAGCTTGGTTGCGGTGTTGGACACCGGGGAGCTGTTTTTT,few,TRBV5-1,TRBJ2-2,.
CASSFSLEYQETQYF,TGTGCCAGCAGTTTTTCCCTAGAGTACCAAGAGACCCAGTACTTC,.,TRBV28,TRBJ2-5,.
CSVVVGDPRGNTIHF,TGCAGCGTTGTTGTAGGGGATCCAAGAGGAAACACCATACATTTT,.,TRBV29-1,TRBJ1-3,.
CSARGTRTSYNEQFF,TGCAGTGCTAGAGGGACTAGAACTTCCTACAATGAGCAGTTCTTC,.,TRBV20-1,TRBJ2-1,TRBD2
CASSYSPPPYNSPLHF,TGTGCCAGCAGTTACAGTCCTCCCCCTTATAATTCACCCCTCCACTTT,.,TRBV6-6,TRBJ1-6,.
CASISAGNSPLHF,TGTGCCAGCATCAGCGCCGGTAATTCACCCCTCCACTTT,few,TRBV28,TRBJ1-6,.
CASKDRNGYTF,TGTGCCAGCAAGGATAGGAATGGCTACACCTTC,.,TRBV28,TRBJ1-2,.
CAISEPGQLQETQYF,TGTGCCATCAGTGAGCCGGGACAGCTCCAAGAGACCCAGTACTTC,.,TRBV10-3,TRBJ2-5,TRBD1
CASSQEGYGATYNEQFF,TGTGCCAGCAGCCAAGAAGGCTACGGGGCCACCTACAATGAGCAGTTCTTC,.,TRBV14,TRBJ2-1,.
CASSYSTGSGETQYF,TGTGCCAGCAGTTACTCGACAGGATCCGGGGAGACCCAGTACTTC,few,TRBV6-2/TRBV6-3,TRBJ2-5,.
CASSLDGGGTDTQYF,TGTGCCAGCAGCTTGGACGGGGGCGGAACAGATACGCAGTATTTT,.,TRBV11-2,TRBJ2-3,.
CANSSLAKWQYF,TGTGCCAACAGTTCCCTAGCGAAATGGCAGTACTTC,few,TRBV28,TRBJ2-5,.
CAISGTGGWGGADVLTF,TGTGCCATCAGTGGGACAGGAGGATGGGGTGGGGCCGACGTCCTGACTTTC,.,TRBV10-3,TRBJ2-6,TRBD1
CATTSGGYSTDTQYF,TGTGCCACAACTAGCGGGGGTTATAGCACAGATACGCAATATTTT,few,TRBV19,TRBJ2-3,TRBD2
CASSSPSGGQLNSPLHF,TGCGCCAGCAGTTCTCCAAGTGGGGGACAGCTCAATTCACCCCTCCACTTT,.,TRBV6-5,TRBJ1-6,TRBD1
CASTLSGSNQAFF,TGTGCCAGCACCCTCTCGGGCAGCAACCAAGCTTTCTTT,.,TRBV28,TRBJ1-1,.
CASSDSGGLNEQFF,TGTGCCAGCAGTGACAGCGGGGGACTCAATGAGCAGTTCTTC,.,TRBV2,TRBJ2-1,TRBD2
CASSLSGRAPYNEQFF,TGTGCCAGCAGTTTGAGCGGGAGAGCTCCCTACAATGAGCAGTTCTTC,.,TRBV27,TRBJ2-1,TRBD2